Listed below are T cell receptor beta chains from one sample, sequenced in a study of blood T cell repertoires in COVID-19. The table came from immunoSEQ multiplex PCR; TCRdb's copy has only in-frame clones and leaves some out. The sample lists 220,000 or so clones, about nine tenths seen once, with roughly 6.5% in the top ten. Sequencing input: peripheral blood. Receptors were obtained from a man aged 60 to 69 who had recovered from COVID-19. CDR3s include the opening cysteine and the closing phenylalanine or tryptophan. D genes are given only for firm matches. Not all rows give a size; the values are once, few, many and, for expanded clones, a class.

few	TRBV7-3	.	TRBJ1-1	CASSLLGQPRGTEAFF	TGTGCCAGCAGCTTACTCGGACAGCCGAGGGGGACTGAAGCTTTCTTT
.	TRBV4-3	.	TRBJ2-5	CASSRYWGQLPPALETQYF	TGCGCCAGCAGCCGTTATTGGGGCCAGTTACCCCCCGCCCTGGAGACCCAGTACTTC
.	TRBV2	.	TRBJ2-2	CASSPTVMAKGELFF	TGTGCCAGCAGCCCGACAGTTATGGCCAAGGGGGAGCTGTTTTTT
.	TRBV6-6	.	TRBJ2-7	CASSYPGTYYEQYF	TGTGCCAGCAGTTACCCCGGGACATACTACGAGCAGTACTTC
.	TRBV11-3	TRBD1	TRBJ2-1	CASSPRTGDQNEQFF	TGTGCCAGCAGCCCCAGGACAGGGGATCAGAATGAGCAGTTCTTC
.	TRBV5-1	.	TRBJ2-7	CASSSGSAYEQYF	TGCGCCAGCAGCTCCGGCAGCGCCTACGAGCAGTACTTC
.	TRBV7-2	TRBD1	TRBJ1-5	CASSLVAGQGNQPQHF	TGTGCCAGCAGCTTAGTCGCGGGACAGGGCAATCAGCCCCAGCATTTT
.	TRBV30	.	TRBJ2-5	CAWSEQKETQYF	TGTGCCTGGAGTGAACAAAAAGAGACCCAGTACTTC
.	TRBV3-1/TRBV3-2	.	TRBJ2-7	CASGRAGFSYEQYF	TGTGCCAGCGGACGAGCAGGGTTCTCCTACGAGCAGTACTTC
.	TRBV19	TRBD1	TRBJ2-5	CASSDRGPRETQYF	TGTGCCAGTAGTGACAGGGGTCCGAGGGAGACCCAGTACTTC
.	TRBV9	.	TRBJ2-5	CASSPGHRQETQYF	TGTGCCAGCAGCCCGGGACACCGCCAAGAGACCCAGTACTTC
.	TRBV5-1	.	TRBJ1-3	CASSATVANGNTIYF	TGCGCCAGCAGCGCCACAGTCGCGAACGGAAACACCATATATTTT
once	TRBV19	.	TRBJ2-2	CASSPRPGANTGELFF	TGTGCCAGTTCCCCCCGGCCAGGGGCTAACACCGGGGAGCTGTTTTTT
few	TRBV7-2	.	TRBJ1-6	CASSPRPFGGNSPLHF	TGTGCCAGCAGCCCCCGGCCTTTTGGGGGGAATTCACCCCTCCACTTT
.	TRBV24-1	.	TRBJ2-1	CATSAPSSYNEQFF	TGTGCCACCAGTGCTCCGAGCTCCTACAATGAGCAGTTCTTC
.	TRBV11-3	.	TRBJ2-7	CASSLKAGSPYEQYF	TGTGCCAGCAGCTTAAAAGCCGGGAGTCCCTACGAGCAGTACTTC
.	TRBV24-1	.	TRBJ1-1	CATSDGGVTKAFF	TGTGCCACCAGTGATGGGGGGGTGACGAAAGCTTTCTTT
.	TRBV6-6	TRBD2	TRBJ2-2	CASSLAGGGTGELFF	TGTGCCAGCAGTTTAGCGGGGGGTGGAACCGGGGAGCTGTTTTTT
.	TRBV2	.	TRBJ2-4	CASTLTKNIQYF	TGTGCCAGCACACTCACCAAAAACATTCAGTACTTC
.	TRBV7-6	TRBD1	TRBJ2-1	CASSLEQGATANEQFF	TGTGCCAGCAGCTTAGAACAGGGGGCGACAGCCAATGAGCAGTTCTTC
.	TRBV7-3	.	TRBJ1-3	CASSFWTVNSGNTIYF	TGTGCCAGCAGCTTTTGGACAGTCAACTCTGGAAACACCATATATTTT
.	TRBV7-2	.	TRBJ2-1	CASSPDIPEQFF	TGTGCCAGCAGCCCGGACATCCCGGAGCAGTTCTTC
.	TRBV2	.	TRBJ2-6	CASSARSGANVLTF	TGTGCCAGCAGCGCCAGGTCTGGGGCCAACGTCCTGACTTTC
.	TRBV7-3	TRBD1	TRBJ1-1	CASSLAGQGRTEAFF	TGTGCCAGCAGCTTAGCGGGACAGGGGAGGACTGAAGCTTTCTTT
.	TRBV18	.	TRBJ1-1	CASAPWGGSTNTEAFF	TGTGCCAGCGCCCCGTGGGGGGGAAGCACGAACACTGAAGCTTTCTTT
.	TRBV5-6	.	TRBJ1-2	CASSLVQENYGYTF	TGTGCCAGCAGCTTGGTACAGGAAAACTATGGCTACACCTTC
.	TRBV10-2	TRBD2	TRBJ2-1	CASRISGGVSNEQFF	TGCGCCAGCAGGATTAGCGGGGGGGTTTCCAATGAGCAGTTCTTC
.	TRBV2	.	TRBJ1-6	CASSEGQGGSPLHF	TGTGCCAGCAGTGAAGGGCAGGGTGGATCACCCCTCCACTTT
once	TRBV6-1	.	TRBJ2-5	CASSEDQRSAQTQYF	TGTGCCAGCAGTGAAGACCAGCGGTCAGCGCAGACCCAGTACTTC
.	TRBV18	.	TRBJ2-1	CASSPKQGTEQFF	TGTGCCAGCTCACCCAAACAGGGAACTGAGCAGTTCTTC
.	TRBV3-1/TRBV3-2	TRBD1	TRBJ2-7	CASSQKGGTGESEQYF	TGTGCCAGCAGCCAAAAGGGGGGGACAGGGGAGAGCGAGCAGTACTTC
.	TRBV5-1	.	TRBJ1-1	CASSLEEENTEAFF	TGCGCCAGCAGCTTGGAGGAGGAGAACACTGAAGCTTTCTTT
.	TRBV6-2/TRBV6-3	.	TRBJ2-7	CASSRPSTGTYEQYF	TGTGCCAGCAGCCGCCCTTCGACGGGAACCTACGAGCAGTACTTC
once	TRBV11-2	TRBD1	TRBJ1-1	CASSSTGGRGAFF	TGTGCCAGCAGCTCGACAGGGGGTCGGGGGGCTTTCTTT
.	TRBV7-2	.	TRBJ1-4	CASSSTRGTHEKLFF	TGTGCCAGCAGCTCGACGAGGGGGACGCACGAAAAACTGTTTTTT
.	TRBV7-8	TRBD1	TRBJ2-7	CASSTYRGLDEQYF	TGTGCCAGCAGCACGTACAGGGGGCTCGACGAGCAGTACTTC
.	TRBV28	TRBD1	TRBJ1-5	CASSSDRGRSQPQHF	TGTGCCAGCAGTTCGGACAGGGGGCGCAGTCAGCCCCAGCATTTT
.	TRBV5-1	TRBD1	TRBJ2-5	CASAGTGDSQETQYF	TGCGCCAGCGCCGGGACAGGGGATAGCCAAGAGACCCAGTACTTC
.	TRBV14	TRBD2	TRBJ2-3	CASSQWTSGTSTDTQYF	TGTGCCAGCAGCCAGTGGACTAGCGGGACTAGCACAGATACGCAGTATTTT
once	TRBV29-1	.	TRBJ2-1	CSARGSNNEQFF	TGCAGCGCGAGGGGGTCGAACAATGAGCAGTTCTTC
once	TRBV5-4	TRBD1	TRBJ2-7	CASSRMDRGYEQYF	TGTGCCAGCAGCCGAATGGACAGGGGCTACGAGCAGTACTTC
.	TRBV11-3	TRBD1	TRBJ2-7	CASSPDRVSEQYF	TGTGCCAGCAGCCCGGACAGGGTAAGCGAGCAGTACTTC
.	TRBV3-1/TRBV3-2	.	TRBJ2-7	CASSQWRVSYEQYF	TGTGCCAGCAGCCAGTGGCGGGTCTCCTACGAGCAGTACTTC
.	TRBV2	.	TRBJ1-1	CASSSGHGTEAFF	TGTGCCAGCAGTTCGGGACATGGCACTGAAGCTTTCTTT
.	TRBV7-3	TRBD1	TRBJ1-2	CASSPSGTVGRSGGYTF	TGTGCCAGCAGCCCGTCCGGGACAGTGGGGCGGTCGGGTGGCTACACCTTC
.	TRBV7-9	TRBD1	TRBJ2-3	CASSRDRGSGDTQYF	TGTGCCAGCAGCCGCGACAGGGGAAGTGGAGATACGCAGTATTTT
.	TRBV7-2	.	TRBJ2-3	CASSLGGQDTQYF	TGTGCCAGCAGCTTAGGCGGCCAGGATACGCAGTATTTT
.	TRBV19	TRBD1	TRBJ2-1	CASREGTGPNEQFF	TGTGCCAGTAGAGAGGGGACAGGGCCAAATGAGCAGTTCTTC
.	TRBV2	.	TRBJ2-7	CASRAEYEQYF	TGTGCCAGCAGGGCGGAATACGAGCAGTACTTC
.	TRBV6-2/TRBV6-3	TRBD2	TRBJ2-7	CASSFVSGGSYEQYF	TGTGCCAGCAGTTTTGTTAGCGGGGGATCCTACGAGCAGTACTTC
.	TRBV7-9	.	TRBJ1-1	CASSFLIGYTEAFF	TGTGCCAGCAGCTTTTTGATCGGGTACACTGAAGCTTTCTTT
.	TRBV6-6	TRBD2	TRBJ2-2	CASIRTSGGTNTGELFF	TGTGCCAGCATTCGGACTAGCGGGGGTACGAACACCGGGGAGCTGTTTTTT
.	TRBV7-3	.	TRBJ2-3	CASSLGGHTDTQYF	TGTGCCAGCAGCCTGGGGGGTCACACAGATACGCAGTATTTT
.	TRBV15	TRBD1	TRBJ2-3	CATSIGQGITTDTQYF	TGTGCCACCAGCATCGGACAGGGGATAACCACAGATACGCAGTATTTT
.	TRBV29-1	.	TRBJ2-2	CSVLEIGELFF	TGCAGCGTCTTAGAGATCGGGGAGCTGTTTTTT
.	TRBV2	TRBD1	TRBJ1-1	CASSEDRGNTEAFF	TGTGCCAGCAGTGAGGACAGGGGGAACACTGAAGCTTTCTTT
.	TRBV3-1/TRBV3-2	.	TRBJ2-7	CASSQWAGASYEQYF	TGTGCCAGCAGCCAATGGGCAGGGGCTAGCTACGAGCAGTACTTC
.	TRBV6-2/TRBV6-3	TRBD1	TRBJ1-4	CASSYSPGQGREKLFF	TGTGCCAGCAGTTACTCACCGGGACAGGGGAGGGAAAAACTGTTTTTT